Listed below are T cell receptor beta chains from one sample, sequenced in a study of Graves' ophthalmopathy and Graves' hyperthyroidism. TCRdb independently ran MiXCR on the multiplex PCR reads; one entry per CDR3 protein. The repertoire consists of 200,000 to 250,000 distinct CDR3 sequences, with about 32% occurring once and the leading ten covering around 10%. The sample was peripheral blood. These receptors were obtained from a man aged 45-65 years with Graves' ophthalmopathy. CDR3s include the opening cysteine and the closing phenylalanine or tryptophan. Fields, in order: V gene, CDR3 length, CDR3 protein.

V gene: TRBV30; CDR3 length: 13; CDR3 protein: CAWSSGLNYGYTF
V gene: TRBV6-2/TRBV6-3; CDR3 length: 12; CDR3 protein: CASSGQGGLLYF
V gene: TRBV5-1; CDR3 length: 15; CDR3 protein: CASRPLTGAASPLHF
V gene: TRBV6-1; CDR3 length: 13; CDR3 protein: CASRGLGQETQYF
V gene: TRBV7-2; CDR3 length: 18; CDR3 protein: CASSRRNRREVVKETQYF
V gene: TRBV29-1; CDR3 length: 14; CDR3 protein: CSVLPGLSAYEQYF
V gene: TRBV10-3; CDR3 length: 16; CDR3 protein: CAISPSEPGHVGEQYF
V gene: TRBV12-3/TRBV12-4; CDR3 length: 16; CDR3 protein: CASSFQLAGETYEQYF
V gene: TRBV12-3/TRBV12-4; CDR3 length: 17; CDR3 protein: CASSLSTGLSGANVLTF
V gene: TRBV20-1; CDR3 length: 13; CDR3 protein: CSATGVGSGDQYF
V gene: TRBV29-1; CDR3 length: 12; CDR3 protein: CSGRQGSGELFF